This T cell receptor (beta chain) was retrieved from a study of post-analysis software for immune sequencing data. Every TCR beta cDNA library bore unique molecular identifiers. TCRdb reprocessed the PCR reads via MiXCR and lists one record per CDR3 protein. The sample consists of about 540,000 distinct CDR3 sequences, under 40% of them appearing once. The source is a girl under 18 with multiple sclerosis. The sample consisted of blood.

This chain's CDR3 is CASSLAGTGSQETQYF. Written as DNA, the CDR3 is TGCGCCAGCAGCTTGGCCGGGACAGGGTCCCAAGAGACCCAGTACTTC. This chain uses TRBV5-1 with TRBJ2-5; 9 bases fit TRBD1. V lost 0 bases to trimming and J lost 1 base; unmatched junction nucleotides: 4. The germline V gene has CDR1 SGHRS and CDR2 YFSETQ. The CDR3 covers 16 residues.